This T cell receptor (beta chain) appears in the sequencing data of a study of cytomegalovirus exposure and HLA in healthy donors. Findings and limits, study-wide: In a later analysis, around 18,000 TCR beta sequences were associated with HLA alleles at 0.05 false discovery rate.

Primers included in the PCR were 60 Vbeta and 13 Jbeta primers. Some clones are missing from TCRdb's copy, which holds only in-frame ones; the method was immunoSEQ multiplex PCR. In the table there are 150,000 to 200,000 clones, around 83% of which are singletons. For this clone: Its antigen remains unknown.

V was clipped by 6 bases and J by 2 bases; unmatched bases: 11. The germline V gene encodes CDR1 SNHLY and CDR2 FYNNEI. This CDR3 spans 17 amino acids. Sequencing input: PBMCs. The V gene is TRBV2, the J gene TRBJ2-7; 12 positions agree with TRBD2. This clonotype was sampled from a woman aged 40 to 55 in good health and CMV-seronegative. This CDR3 is CASRPMTSGSLPYEQYF. The DNA for the CDR3 is TGTGCCAGCAGACCCATGACTAGCGGGAGCCTTCCCTACGAGCAGTACTTC.